One and the same sample provided the 5 T cell receptor beta chains below, sequenced in a study of blood T cell repertoires in COVID-19. The method was immunoSEQ multiplex PCR; TCRdb's version includes in-frame clones alone and lacks a portion of them. The table has 200,000 to 250,000 clones, about nine tenths seen once. The sample taken for sequencing was PBMCs or T cells enriched from blood (not recorded which). Receptor source: a man aged 25 to 45 who had recovered from COVID-19.

V usage is TRBV27 and J usage is TRBJ2-7; TRBD2 might be the D (5 bases). The germline V gene encodes CDR1 MNHEY and CDR2 SMNVEV (reference sequence). V lost 5 bases, J lost 2 bases, and 13 bases lay in between. CDR3 length: 14 residues. Written as DNA, the CDR3 is TGTGCCAGCAGTCCCTTAGGACTCGCCTACGAGCAGTACTTC. Its protein is CASSPLGLAYEQYF.

The chain carries TRBV7-2 and TRBJ2-4; 7 bases agree with TRBD2. CDR3 size: 16 residues. V trimming: 0 bases; J trimming: 8 bases; junction bases outside the gene matches: 10. CDR1 and CDR2 from the germline V gene are SGHTA and FQGNSA. CDR3 coding DNA: TGTGCCAGCAGCTTAGCAACTAGCGCAGCCAGGGACATTCAGTACTTC. Translated: CASSLATSAARDIQYF.

This clone has a single count. The V gene is TRBV19, the J gene TRBJ2-5; a weak D match, TRBD2 (5 bases). Deletions cut 0 bases from V and 5 bases from J, with 13 bases between. The germline gives CDR1 LNHDA, CDR2 SQIVND (reference sequence). This CDR3 has 15 residues. The CDR3 region has the DNA TGTGCCAGTAGTATAGACTCAGCAACTAGGGAGACCCAGTACTTC. The encoded protein is CASSIDSATRETQYF.

Only one count was recorded for this clone. This chain uses TRBV21-1 with TRBJ2-2; no check of the table's D call, TRBD1, against the DNA was made. TRBV21-1 is classified as a pseudogene. The CDR3 is made up of 17 amino acids. The CDR3 DNA is TGTGCCAGCAGCAAGAGGTCGGGACAGATGTTCACCGGGGAGCTGTTTTTT. It specifies CASSKRSGQMFTGELFF.

The CDR3 DNA is TGTGCCAGCTCTCGGACAGGGGAGAAGGCTGAAGCTTTCTTT. Translating gives CASSRTGEKAEAFF. The chain is built from TRBV7-2 and TRBJ1-1, with 9 bases identical to TRBD1. Germline V lookup: CDR1 SGHTA, CDR2 FQGNSA. CDR3 length: 14 residues. V lost 8 bases, J lost 6 bases, and 10 bases stayed unmatched.